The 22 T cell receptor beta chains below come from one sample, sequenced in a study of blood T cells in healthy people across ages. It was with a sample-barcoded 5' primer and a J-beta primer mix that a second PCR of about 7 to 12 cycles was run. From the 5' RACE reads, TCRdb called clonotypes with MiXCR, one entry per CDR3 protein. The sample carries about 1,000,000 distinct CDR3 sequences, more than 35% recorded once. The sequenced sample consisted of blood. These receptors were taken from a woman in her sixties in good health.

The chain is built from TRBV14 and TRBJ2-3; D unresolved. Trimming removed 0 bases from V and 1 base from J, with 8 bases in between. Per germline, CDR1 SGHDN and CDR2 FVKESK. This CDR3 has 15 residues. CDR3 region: CASSQEGSRTDTQYF. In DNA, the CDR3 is TGTGCCAGCAGCCAAGAGGGGTCCCGCACAGATACGCAGTATTTT.

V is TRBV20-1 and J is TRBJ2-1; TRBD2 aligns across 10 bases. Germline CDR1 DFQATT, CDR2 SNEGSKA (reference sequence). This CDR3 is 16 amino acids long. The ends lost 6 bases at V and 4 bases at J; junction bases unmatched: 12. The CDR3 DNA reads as TGCAGTGCGAGCGGGAGGGGACGGGGGGGGTACAATGAGCAGTTCTTC. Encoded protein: CSASGRGRGGYNEQFF.

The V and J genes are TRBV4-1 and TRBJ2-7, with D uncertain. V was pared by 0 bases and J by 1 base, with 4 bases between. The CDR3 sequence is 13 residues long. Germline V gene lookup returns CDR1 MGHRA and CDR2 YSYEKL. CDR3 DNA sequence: TGCGCCAGCAGCCAAGATTTATCCTACGAGCAGTACTTC. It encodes CASSQDLSYEQYF.

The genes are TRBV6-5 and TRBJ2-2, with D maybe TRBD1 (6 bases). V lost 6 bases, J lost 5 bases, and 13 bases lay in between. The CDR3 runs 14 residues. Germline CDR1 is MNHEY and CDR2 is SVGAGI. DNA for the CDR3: TGTGCCAGCAGCCCCGATAGGGGGACCGGGGAGCTGTTTTTT. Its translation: CASSPDRGTGELFF.

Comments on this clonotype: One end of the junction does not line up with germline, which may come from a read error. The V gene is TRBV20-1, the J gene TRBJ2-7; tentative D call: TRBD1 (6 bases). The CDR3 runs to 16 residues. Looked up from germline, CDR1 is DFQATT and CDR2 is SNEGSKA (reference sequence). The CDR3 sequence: CGAKDSFRGPSYEQYF. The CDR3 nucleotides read TGCGGTGCAAAGGACAGCTTCAGAGGTCCTTCCTACGAACAGTACTTC.

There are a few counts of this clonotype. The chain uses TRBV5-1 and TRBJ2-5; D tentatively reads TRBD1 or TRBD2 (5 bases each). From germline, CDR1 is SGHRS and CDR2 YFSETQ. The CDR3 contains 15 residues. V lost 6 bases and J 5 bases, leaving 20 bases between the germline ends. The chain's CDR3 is CASTREGRTSETQYF. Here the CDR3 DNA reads TGCGCCAGCACGAGAGAGGGAAGGACATCCGAGACCCAGTACTTC.

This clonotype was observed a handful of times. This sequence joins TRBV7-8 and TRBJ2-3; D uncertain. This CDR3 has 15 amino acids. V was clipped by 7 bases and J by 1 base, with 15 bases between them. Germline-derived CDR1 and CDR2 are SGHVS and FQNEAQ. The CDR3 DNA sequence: TGTGCCAGCACCCCCCACGAGGTGGGCACAGATACGCAGTATTTT. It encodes CASTPHEVGTDTQYF.

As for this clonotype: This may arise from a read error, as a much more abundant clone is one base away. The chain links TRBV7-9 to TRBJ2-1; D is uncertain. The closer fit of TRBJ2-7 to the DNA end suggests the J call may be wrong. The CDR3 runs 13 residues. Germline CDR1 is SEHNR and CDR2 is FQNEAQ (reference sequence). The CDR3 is CASSLALYNEQYF. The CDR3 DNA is TGTGCCAGCAGCTTAGCACTCTACAATGAGCAGTACTTC.

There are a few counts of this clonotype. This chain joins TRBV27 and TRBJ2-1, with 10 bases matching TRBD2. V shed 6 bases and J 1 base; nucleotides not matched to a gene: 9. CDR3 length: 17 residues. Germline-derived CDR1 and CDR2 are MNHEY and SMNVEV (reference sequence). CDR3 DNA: TGTGCCAGCAGCTGGAGCGGGAGGGCCCGATCCTACAATGAGCAGTTCTTC. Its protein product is CASSWSGRARSYNEQFF.

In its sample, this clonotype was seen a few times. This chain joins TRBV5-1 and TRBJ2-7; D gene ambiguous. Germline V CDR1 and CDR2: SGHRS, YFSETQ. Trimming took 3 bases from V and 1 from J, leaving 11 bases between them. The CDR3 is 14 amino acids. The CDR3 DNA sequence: TGCGCCAGCAGCTGGTCAGGAGAATCCTACGAGCAGTACTTC. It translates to CASSWSGESYEQYF.

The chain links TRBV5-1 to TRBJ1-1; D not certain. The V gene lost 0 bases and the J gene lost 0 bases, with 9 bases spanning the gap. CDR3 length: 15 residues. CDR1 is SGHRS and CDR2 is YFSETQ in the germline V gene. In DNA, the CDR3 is TGCGCCAGCAGCTTGGGACACATTGTGAACACTGAAGCTTTCTTT. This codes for CASSLGHIVNTEAFF.

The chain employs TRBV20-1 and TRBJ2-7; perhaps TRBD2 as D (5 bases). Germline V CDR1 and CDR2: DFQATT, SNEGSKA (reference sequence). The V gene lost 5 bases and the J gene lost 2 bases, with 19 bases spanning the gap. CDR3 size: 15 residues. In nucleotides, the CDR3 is TGCAGTGCTTCCGGAGGCCAGGTAGTTACCTACGAGCAGTACTTC. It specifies CSASGGQVVTYEQYF.

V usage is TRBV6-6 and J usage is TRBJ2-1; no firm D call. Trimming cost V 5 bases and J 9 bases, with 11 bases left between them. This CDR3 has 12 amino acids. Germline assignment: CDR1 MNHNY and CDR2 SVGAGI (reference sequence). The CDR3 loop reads CASSLLGVEQFF. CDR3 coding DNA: TGTGCCAGCAGTCTCCTCGGAGTTGAGCAGTTCTTC.

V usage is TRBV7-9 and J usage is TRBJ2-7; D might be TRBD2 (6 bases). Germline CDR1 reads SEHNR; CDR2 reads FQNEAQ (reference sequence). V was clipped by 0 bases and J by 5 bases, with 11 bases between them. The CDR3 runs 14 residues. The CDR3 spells CASSLALAGHEQYF. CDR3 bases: TGTGCCAGCAGCTTAGCGCTGGCGGGACACGAGCAGTACTTC. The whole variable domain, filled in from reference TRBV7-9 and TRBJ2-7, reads DTGVSQNPRHKITKRGQNVTFRCDPISEHNRLYWYRQTLGQGPEFLTYFQNEAQLEKSRLLSDRFSAERPKGSFSTLEIQRTEQGDSAMYLCASSLALAGHEQYFGPGTRLTVT.

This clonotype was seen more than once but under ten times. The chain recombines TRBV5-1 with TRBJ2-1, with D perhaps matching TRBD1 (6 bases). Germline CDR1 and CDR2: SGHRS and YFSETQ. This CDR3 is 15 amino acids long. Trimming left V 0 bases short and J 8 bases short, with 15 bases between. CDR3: CASSLASRGFDEQFF. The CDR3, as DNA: TGCGCCAGCAGCTTGGCCTCCAGGGGATTCGATGAGCAGTTCTTC.

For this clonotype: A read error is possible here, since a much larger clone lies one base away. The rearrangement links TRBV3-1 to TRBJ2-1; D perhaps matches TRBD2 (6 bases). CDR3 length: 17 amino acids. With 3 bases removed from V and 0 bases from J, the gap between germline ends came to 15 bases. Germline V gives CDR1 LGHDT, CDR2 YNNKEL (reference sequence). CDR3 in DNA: TGTGCCAGCAGCCAGAGTAGCGGAGTTAGCTCCTACAATGAGCAGTTCTTC. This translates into CASSQSSGVSSYNEQFF.

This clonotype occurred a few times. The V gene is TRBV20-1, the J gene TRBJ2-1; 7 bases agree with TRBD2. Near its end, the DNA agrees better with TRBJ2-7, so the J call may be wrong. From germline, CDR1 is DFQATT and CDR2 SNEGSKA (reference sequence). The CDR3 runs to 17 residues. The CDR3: CSARDLLAEDSYNEQYF. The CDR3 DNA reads TGCAGTGCTAGAGATCTTCTAGCGGAAGACTCCTACAATGAGCAGTACTTC.

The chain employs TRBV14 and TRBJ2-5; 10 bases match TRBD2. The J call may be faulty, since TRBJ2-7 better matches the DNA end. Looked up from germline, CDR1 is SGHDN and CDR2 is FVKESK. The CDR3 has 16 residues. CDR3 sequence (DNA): TGTGCCAGCAGCCAGGGGCTAGCGGGAGTGATACACGAGCAGTACTTC. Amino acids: CASSQGLAGVIHEQYF.

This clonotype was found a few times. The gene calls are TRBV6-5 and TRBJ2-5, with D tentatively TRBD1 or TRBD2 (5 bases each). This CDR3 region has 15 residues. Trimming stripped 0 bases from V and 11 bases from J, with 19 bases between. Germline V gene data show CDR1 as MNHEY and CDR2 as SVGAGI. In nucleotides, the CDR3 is TGTGCCAGCAGTTACTCGAAATCGGGATTAGGGGAGCAGTACTTC. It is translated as CASSYSKSGLGEQYF.

CDR3 in DNA: TGCGCCAGCAGCTTCGGCGGGTACGATGAGCAGTTCTTC. Translated, it gives CASSFGGYDEQFF. The chain recombines TRBV5-1 with TRBJ2-1, with D possibly being TRBD2 (5 bases). Germline V gene sequence: CDR1 SGHRS, CDR2 YFSETQ. V was trimmed by 2 bases and J by 8 bases, leaving 11 bases between them. The CDR3 loop spans 13 amino acids.

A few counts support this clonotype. CDR3 DNA sequence: TGTGCCAGCAGCAGCGGATCGGCGGGGAATGAAAAACTGTTTTTT. It is translated as CASSSGSAGNEKLFF. This chain uses TRBV28 with TRBJ1-4; D remains unclear. V gave up 6 bases and J gave up 5 bases, with 16 bases separating them. The CDR3 contains 15 residues. CDR1 is MDHEN, CDR2 SYDVKM, per germline.

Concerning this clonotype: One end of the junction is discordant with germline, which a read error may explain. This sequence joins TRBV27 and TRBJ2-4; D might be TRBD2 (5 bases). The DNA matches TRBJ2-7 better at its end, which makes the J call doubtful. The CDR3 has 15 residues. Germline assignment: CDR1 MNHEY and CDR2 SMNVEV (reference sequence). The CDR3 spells CASSLSPGSSCEQYF. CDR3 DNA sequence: TGTGCCAGCAGTTTATCGCCGGGAAGCTCCTGCGAGCAGTACTTC.